The T cell receptor (beta chain) under discussion was sequenced for a study of T cell responses to AZD1222 COVID-19 vaccine. As to this clone: Antigen: not known.

Repertoires were generated with immunoSEQ multiplex PCR, while TCRdb's copy carries only in-frame clones and drops some. Of about 150,000 clones in the sample, 70% to 90% were seen once. The study, taken as a whole, reports: Spike was spanned by vaccine-associated CD4 TCRs, with dominance at 160-218 and 743-854.

The clonotype was recovered from an adult who received the MenACWY meningococcal vaccine as a control. The sample consisted of peripheral blood, taken 28 days after the second dose of the MenACWY control vaccine.

CDR3 residues: CASSPRTVGTGELFF. CDR3 bases: TGTGCCAGCTCACCCCGGACGGTGGGGACCGGGGAGCTGTTTTTT. The J gene is TRBJ2-2, the V gene TRBV18; D is unclear. The V end lost 3 bases, the J end lost 5 bases, and 13 bases lay between the germline ends. The germline V gene has CDR1 KGHSH and CDR2 LQKENI. This CDR3 comprises 15 residues.